This T cell receptor (beta chain) was sequenced in a study of blood T cell repertoires in COVID-19. Study as a whole: COVID-19 samples from acute and convalescent phases originated in the United States, Italy and Spain. Sources were T cells, B-cell-depleted T cells, or PBMCs; the material itself was cDNA or gDNA.

Authors' analysis steps: It was from reference gene primer amplification that nucleated cell counts were estimated. Some clones are missing from TCRdb's copy, which holds only in-frame ones; the method was immunoSEQ multiplex PCR. That table is the source of V, J and clone size, and D and trimming were worked out from the DNA. Of around 270,000 clones listed, 80% to 90% are singletons. This CDR3 has 12 residues. V gave up 0 bases and J gave up 7 bases, with 7 bases separating them. CDR1 SGHKS and CDR2 YYEKEE come from the germline V gene (reference sequence). Sequencing input: peripheral blood. The source is a man aged 25 to 40 with active or convalescent COVID-19. The chain carries TRBV5-5 and TRBJ1-2, with D hard to call. The CDR3 loop is CASSLGQGGYTF. The CDR3, as DNA: TGTGCCAGCAGCTTGGGACAAGGTGGCTACACCTTC.